The source of this T cell receptor beta chain is a study of blood T cell repertoires in COVID-19. Study details: PBMCs, B-cell-depleted T cells, or T cells provided the cDNA or gDNA that made up the material.

This CDR3 region has 13 residues. Trimming took off 1 base at V and 3 bases at J, with 10 bases between the two ends. Germline CDR1 GTSNPN, CDR2 SVGIG (reference sequence). This table comes from immunoSEQ multiplex PCR, and its TCRdb copy is limited to in-frame clones, with some not included. The sample lists about 130,000 clones, approximately 86% seen once, with approximately 2.3% in the top ten. In terms of age and location, participants ranged from roughly 18 to 95 years and lived in about two dozen US areas. Participant-reported clinical history was the basis for cohort assignment. Cohort 3 recovery required two negative PCRs, clearance, or symptom resolution.

The sequence came from a woman aged 50 to 60 who had recovered from COVID-19. The sample was PBMCs or T cells enriched from blood (not recorded which). This sequence joins TRBV30 and TRBJ2-7, with D perhaps matching TRBD1 (6 bases). CDR3: CAWSATGIYEQYF. The CDR3 DNA sequence: TGTGCCTGGAGTGCCACAGGGATCTACGAGCAGTACTTC. Full variable domain (outside the CDR3, taken from reference TRBV30 and TRBJ2-7): SQTIHQWPATLVQPVGSPLSLECTVEGTSNPNLYWYRQAAGRGLQLLFYSVGIGQISSEVPQNLSASRPQDRQFILSSKKLLLSDSGFYLCAWSATGIYEQYFGPGTRLTVT.